This is a list of T cell receptor beta chains from one sample in a study of T cell responses to AZD1222 COVID-19 vaccine. The repertoire was sequenced with immunoSEQ multiplex PCR; TCRdb's copy has only in-frame clones and lacks some. Among some 110,000 clones listed, about 89% were seen once. The input for sequencing was peripheral blood, taken 28 days after the second AZD1222 dose. The origin of the receptors is an adult who received the AZD1222 COVID-19 vaccine. CDR3s include the opening cysteine and the closing phenylalanine or tryptophan. The order of the fields is CDR3 DNA, CDR3 protein, D gene, clone size, V gene, J gene, CDR3 length. D genes are given only for firm matches. Clone size is not always given. Where it is, it says once, few, many or a class for expanded clones.

cdr3_nt: TGTGCCAGCTCACCACTGACAGATGAGCAGTTCTTC; cdr3_aa: CASSPLTDEQFF; d_call: .; clone_size: .; v_call: TRBV18; j_call: TRBJ2-1; cdr3_length: 12
cdr3_nt: TGTGCCAGCAGCCCGACAAACAGCCAAGAGACCCAGTACTTC; cdr3_aa: CASSPTNSQETQYF; d_call: .; clone_size: .; v_call: TRBV3-1/TRBV3-2; j_call: TRBJ2-5; cdr3_length: 14
cdr3_nt: TGTGCCAGCAGTGAAGAAACCGGAGAGACCCAGTACTTC; cdr3_aa: CASSEETGETQYF; d_call: .; clone_size: .; v_call: TRBV2; j_call: TRBJ2-5; cdr3_length: 13
cdr3_nt: TGTGCCACCAGTGATCCGGGGGCAGCAAACAATGAGCAGTTCTTC; cdr3_aa: CATSDPGAANNEQFF; d_call: .; clone_size: .; v_call: TRBV24-1; j_call: TRBJ2-1; cdr3_length: 15
cdr3_nt: TGTGCCAGCAGCTCACGGATGCGGGTACGAAACACTGAAGCTTTCTTT; cdr3_aa: CASSSRMRVRNTEAFF; d_call: .; clone_size: .; v_call: TRBV7-2; j_call: TRBJ1-1; cdr3_length: 16
cdr3_nt: TGCGCCAGCAGCTTACTAGCGGGAGGGCCGACAGATACGCAGTATTTT; cdr3_aa: CASSLLAGGPTDTQYF; d_call: TRBD2; clone_size: once; v_call: TRBV5-1; j_call: TRBJ2-3; cdr3_length: 16
cdr3_nt: TGTGCCTGGAGTAGGCTCGGGACTAGCGGGAAGTATGAGCAGTTCTTC; cdr3_aa: CAWSRLGTSGKYEQFF; d_call: TRBD2; clone_size: few; v_call: TRBV30; j_call: TRBJ2-1; cdr3_length: 16
cdr3_nt: TGTGCCAGCTCACCAGGACAGGGGGCTGCCTACGAGCAGTACTTC; cdr3_aa: CASSPGQGAAYEQYF; d_call: TRBD1; clone_size: .; v_call: TRBV18; j_call: TRBJ2-7; cdr3_length: 15
cdr3_nt: TGTGCCAGCTCACCTGGCCCGGGGAGCTCCTACGAGCAGTACTTC; cdr3_aa: CASSPGPGSSYEQYF; d_call: .; clone_size: .; v_call: TRBV18; j_call: TRBJ2-7; cdr3_length: 15
cdr3_nt: TGTGCCAGCAGTTACACCCTGAGTAAGCGGAAGCAGTATTTT; cdr3_aa: CASSYTLSKRKQYF; d_call: .; clone_size: few; v_call: TRBV6-2/TRBV6-3; j_call: TRBJ2-3; cdr3_length: 14
cdr3_nt: TGTGCCAGCAGTGAAGCGCTTATGGGCGCCCCCTACGAGCAGTACTTC; cdr3_aa: CASSEALMGAPYEQYF; d_call: .; clone_size: .; v_call: TRBV2; j_call: TRBJ2-7; cdr3_length: 16
cdr3_nt: TGTGCCAGCAGCTTAGGTGGGACGAATCAGCCCCAGCATTTT; cdr3_aa: CASSLGGTNQPQHF; d_call: .; clone_size: few; v_call: TRBV13; j_call: TRBJ1-5; cdr3_length: 14
cdr3_nt: TGCGCCAGCAGCTTGAGCGGGACTCAGTCAGTCACAGATACGCAGTATTTT; cdr3_aa: CASSLSGTQSVTDTQYF; d_call: TRBD2; clone_size: once; v_call: TRBV5-1; j_call: TRBJ2-3; cdr3_length: 17
cdr3_nt: TGTGCCAGCAGTTACGCGGGGGGCGGGGAGCTGTTTTTT; cdr3_aa: CASSYAGGGELFF; d_call: TRBD2; clone_size: .; v_call: TRBV6-5; j_call: TRBJ2-2; cdr3_length: 13
cdr3_nt: TGTGCCACCAGCAGAGATAGCGGCCAGCCAACCCAGCATTTT; cdr3_aa: CATSRDSGQPTQHF; d_call: .; clone_size: .; v_call: TRBV15; j_call: TRBJ1-5; cdr3_length: 14
cdr3_nt: TGCGCCAGCAGCCATTCGGGGGGTATCAACTATGGCTACACCTTC; cdr3_aa: CASSHSGGINYGYTF; d_call: .; clone_size: .; v_call: TRBV4-1; j_call: TRBJ1-2; cdr3_length: 15
cdr3_nt: TGTGCCAGCAGTTTATACCGACGGTACGTGAGCACAGATACGCAGTATTTT; cdr3_aa: CASSLYRRYVSTDTQYF; d_call: .; clone_size: .; v_call: TRBV28; j_call: TRBJ2-3; cdr3_length: 17
cdr3_nt: TGTGCCAGCAGGGCGACAGACACTGAAGCTTTCTTT; cdr3_aa: CASRATDTEAFF; d_call: .; clone_size: few; v_call: TRBV6-6; j_call: TRBJ1-1; cdr3_length: 12
cdr3_nt: TGTGCCAGCAATCGCGGGGGGCCAGTCTCCGACGGCGAGCAGTACTTC; cdr3_aa: CASNRGGPVSDGEQYF; d_call: TRBD2; clone_size: .; v_call: TRBV6-6; j_call: TRBJ2-7; cdr3_length: 16
cdr3_nt: TGTGCCAGCAGCTCGCACAGGGAGAGCGACTATGGCTACACCTTC; cdr3_aa: CASSSHRESDYGYTF; d_call: .; clone_size: once; v_call: TRBV11-2; j_call: TRBJ1-2; cdr3_length: 15
cdr3_nt: TGTGCCACCAGCACTTTAGCGGAGGGATACGAGCAGTACTTC; cdr3_aa: CATSTLAEGYEQYF; d_call: .; clone_size: .; v_call: TRBV15; j_call: TRBJ2-7; cdr3_length: 14
cdr3_nt: TGTGCCAGCAGCGAGCCCGACAGGGTGGCCTACGAGCAGTACTTC; cdr3_aa: CASSEPDRVAYEQYF; d_call: TRBD1; clone_size: .; v_call: TRBV5-6; j_call: TRBJ2-7; cdr3_length: 15